The clone carrying this T cell receptor beta chain was found a few times. What it binds is unknown. The trim removed 6 bases at V and 4 bases at J, leaving 3 bases unmatched. The germline V gene encodes CDR1 SGHRS and CDR2 YFSETQ. This CDR3 spans 12 amino acids. These data are taken from a study of CD8 T cells in ankylosing spondylitis. Broader study findings: One TCR beta motif, made up of seven to nine highly homologous variants, appeared characteristic of ankylosing spondylitis blood. In reactive arthritis synovial fluid and blood, some motif variants had been reported before. Disease-linked clones, CD8+, were relatively rare in peripheral blood. Significant enrichment of disease-linked clones was reportedly seen in matched ankylosing spondylitis synovial fluid.

5'-RACE, quantitative and with molecular barcodes, yielded the TCR beta libraries. Each CDR3 protein gets one entry after TCRdb re-called the 5' RACE reads with MiXCR. Here the sample spans 400,000 or so distinct CDR3 sequences, 20% to 30% being singletons. Source material: blood, either unsorted or a sorted T cell fraction (not recorded which). V usage is TRBV5-1 and J usage is TRBJ2-5, with 7 bases lining up with TRBD1. This sequence was found in a male donor with ankylosing spondylitis. CDR3 nucleotide sequence: TGCGCCAGCAACCCAGGGGGAGAGACCCAGTACTTC. Amino acid sequence: CASNPGGETQYF.